These T cell receptor beta chains were read from a single sample in a study of blood T cell repertoires in COVID-19. TCRdb's copy holds only in-frame clones and misses some; the assay was immunoSEQ multiplex PCR. The sample lists roughly 190,000 clones, around 95% occurring once. Specimen: peripheral blood. The receptors shown here come from a young man with COVID-19, enrolled during active disease. Both conserved end residues are part of each CDR3. The order of the fields is J gene, CDR3 length, V gene, clone size, D gene, CDR3 DNA, CDR3 protein. D genes are given only for firm matches. Where a row states a size, it is once, few, many or the class of an expanded clone; other rows omit it.

TRBJ1-6	14	TRBV3-1/TRBV3-2	-	-	TGTGCCAGCAGCCAAGGGGAGGGTTCGTCACCCCTCCACTTT	CASSQGEGSSPLHF
TRBJ1-3	14	TRBV6-5	-	-	TGTGCCAGCAGGGGGGCGGCAGTGAGAAACACCATATATTTT	CASRGAAVRNTIYF
TRBJ2-1	13	TRBV9	-	-	TGTGCCAGCAGCGGGGCAGGTCGGAATGAGCAGTTCTTC	CASSGAGRNEQFF
TRBJ1-6	13	TRBV7-2	-	-	TGTGCCAGCAGCTCACAGGGTCCTTCACCCCTCCACTTT	CASSSQGPSPLHF
TRBJ2-1	15	TRBV19	once	-	TGTGCCAGACCCTGGCGGGTACAGGGAGGGAATGAGCAGTTCTTC	CARPWRVQGGNEQFF
TRBJ1-3	15	TRBV18	-	TRBD1	TGTGCCAGCTCACCAAGGGACAGCTCTGGAAACACCATATATTTT	CASSPRDSSGNTIYF
TRBJ1-6	15	TRBV9	-	TRBD1	TGTGCCAGCAGCGTAGGACGGACAGGGAGCACACCCCTCCACTTT	CASSVGRTGSTPLHF
TRBJ1-2	15	TRBV5-5	-	TRBD1	TGTGCCAGCAGCCGGGGACAGGATGTTATTGATGGCTACACCTTC	CASSRGQDVIDGYTF
TRBJ2-3	18	TRBV19	-	-	TGTGCCAGTAGTATTCCAGGGGCGCCACCAATTAGCACAGATACGCAGTATTTT	CASSIPGAPPISTDTQYF
TRBJ2-6	18	TRBV5-6	once	TRBD1	TGTGCCAGCCTTCGCCTACGGGACAGCCATTCTGGGGCCAACGTCCTGACTTTC	CASLRLRDSHSGANVLTF
TRBJ1-1	13	TRBV30	-	-	TGTGCCTGGAGTGTACAGGGAGACACTGAAGCTTTCTTT	CAWSVQGDTEAFF
TRBJ2-7	12	TRBV2	once	-	TGTGCCAGCAGTGAGGGGCCCTACGAGCAGTACTTC	CASSEGPYEQYF
TRBJ1-1	15	TRBV16	-	-	TGTGCCAGCAGCCAGGAGGGTCGGGCAGAAACTGAAGCTTTCTTT	CASSQEGRAETEAFF
TRBJ1-4	15	TRBV12-5	-	TRBD1	TGTGCTAGTGGTTTGGGCGGGACAGGGCCTGAAAAACTGTTTTTT	CASGLGGTGPEKLFF
TRBJ2-1	20	TRBV5-3	-	TRBD2	TGTGCCAGAAGCTTTATTTGCGGGGGGGGCCGTCGCAACTCCTACAATGAGCAGTTCTTC	CARSFICGGGRRNSYNEQFF
TRBJ1-5	18	TRBV23-1	-	TRBD1	TGCGCCAGCAGTCAAACAGGGGGCCCGGATTACGGCAATCAGCCCCAGCATTTT	CASSQTGGPDYGNQPQHF
TRBJ1-4	14	TRBV6-1	-	-	TGTGCCAGCAGTGAGACGGGAAAAAATGAAAAACTGTTTTTT	CASSETGKNEKLFF
TRBJ2-2	15	TRBV30	-	-	TGTGCCTGGACTTTGGGACATACGAACACCGGGGAGCTGTTTTTT	CAWTLGHTNTGELFF
TRBJ1-4	14	TRBV6-1	-	-	TGTGCCAGCAGTGAGACAGCCGCTAATGAAAAACTGTTTTTT	CASSETAANEKLFF
TRBJ1-2	13	TRBV9	-	-	TGTGCCAGCAGTAGCCCCCTCGTAAGGAGCTACACCTTC	CASSSPLVRSYTF
TRBJ1-4	15	TRBV19	-	-	TGTGCCAGTAGTATAGCCGGCGCAGGGGATGAAAAACTGTTTTTT	CASSIAGAGDEKLFF
TRBJ1-1	17	TRBV27	-	TRBD1	TGTGCCAGCAGTTTCATCTCCGTTACAGGGGCGAACACTGAAGCTTTCTTT	CASSFISVTGANTEAFF
TRBJ1-2	14	TRBV7-9	once	TRBD1	TGTGCCAGCAGCCAGGAGGGACAGGGGGGAGGCTACACCTTC	CASSQEGQGGGYTF
TRBJ1-1	13	TRBV2	-	TRBD1	TGTGCCAGCAGTGAATCAGGCCAGGGGGCCGCTTTCTTT	CASSESGQGAAFF
TRBJ2-2	16	TRBV5-4	-	-	TGTGCCAGCAGCTTGTCGGCAGGGCGCAACACCGGGGAGCTGTTTTTT	CASSLSAGRNTGELFF
TRBJ2-1	11	TRBV11-3	-	-	TGTGCCAGCAGCGCGGATGATGAGCAGTTCTTC	CASSADDEQFF
TRBJ2-2	16	TRBV23-1	once	TRBD1	TGCGCCAGCAGATCGGCCGGGACAGGGGCCTCCGGGGAGCTGTTTTTT	CASRSAGTGASGELFF
TRBJ2-7	13	TRBV5-1	once	TRBD1	TGCGCCAGCAGCTGGACAGGGGAAGACGAGCAGTACTTC	CASSWTGEDEQYF
TRBJ2-5	14	TRBV27	-	TRBD2	TGTGCCAGCATCTCTACTAGCGGGGGGGAGACCCAGTACTTC	CASISTSGGETQYF
TRBJ1-6	15	TRBV5-4	few	-	TGTGCCAGCAGCTTGGGCGGACTGACGAGCTCACCCCTCCACTTT	CASSLGGLTSSPLHF
TRBJ1-1	10	TRBV29-1	once	-	TGCAGCGTTGATTTAACTGAAGCTTTCTTT	CSVDLTEAFF
TRBJ2-3	16	TRBV5-1	-	-	TGCGCCAGCAGCCCGTCCCGGGACTCAAACACAGATACGCAGTATTTT	CASSPSRDSNTDTQYF
TRBJ1-2	12	TRBV10-2	-	-	TGCGCCAGCAGTAGGAGGGGCTATGGCTACACCTTC	CASSRRGYGYTF
TRBJ2-3	16	TRBV6-5	-	TRBD1	TGTGCCAGCAGTTACTCCGGGACAGGGAACGCAGATACGCAGTATTTT	CASSYSGTGNADTQYF
TRBJ1-4	14	TRBV5-4	-	-	TGTGCCAGCAGCCGAGAGGGGGGGCGTGAAAAACTGTTTTTT	CASSREGGREKLFF
TRBJ1-1	18	TRBV2	-	TRBD1	TGTGCCAGCAGTGTTCCGACCGGGACAGGGGCGATGAACACTGAAGCTTTCTTT	CASSVPTGTGAMNTEAFF
TRBJ1-6	16	TRBV7-9	-	TRBD1	TGTGCCAGCAGCCCCCCGACAGGGTCGGATAATTCACCCCTCCACTTT	CASSPPTGSDNSPLHF
TRBJ2-7	13	TRBV3-1/TRBV3-2	-	-	TGTGCCAGCAGCCAAAAGAGCTCCTACGAGCAGTACTTC	CASSQKSSYEQYF
TRBJ2-1	16	TRBV9	once	TRBD2	TGTGCCAGCAGCGTCTTAGGCGGGGGAGTATACAATGAGCAGTTCTTC	CASSVLGGGVYNEQFF
TRBJ2-7	14	TRBV4-1	-	-	TGCGCCAGCAGTCGCGGACAGACCTCCTACGAGCAGTACTTC	CASSRGQTSYEQYF
TRBJ1-5	14	TRBV6-1	few	-	TGTGCCAGCAGTGACGCGGGTGGCAATCAGCCCCAGCATTTT	CASSDAGGNQPQHF
TRBJ1-1	13	TRBV12-3/TRBV12-4	-	-	TGTGCCGGGGCTGGACAGCCCAACACTGAAGCTTTCTTT	CAGAGQPNTEAFF